This T cell receptor (beta chain) was captured by sequencing in a study of T cell responses to AZD1222 COVID-19 vaccine. This clone showed up just once. Its antigen remains unidentified. Regarding the study as a whole: Repertoire sampling occurred only after the peak T cell response. Nearly half of the spike-specific TCRs reportedly recognize variant regions that carry no mutations. CD4 TCRs covered the whole spike, strongest at regions 160-218 and 743-854.

Trimming left V 1 base short and J 4 bases short, with 13 bases between. The CDR3 is 15 amino acids. The germline gives CDR1 MGHRA, CDR2 YSYEKL. Some clones are missing from TCRdb's copy, which holds only in-frame ones; the method was immunoSEQ multiplex PCR. The data show some 130,000 clones, 88% seen once. This chain connects TRBV4-1 to TRBJ2-5; no reliable D call. The sequence derives from an adult in good health. The sequences come from peripheral blood, collected on day 0 of AZD1222 vaccination. The CDR3 spells CASSQARPTGETQYF. The CDR3 bases are TGCGCCAGCAGCCAAGCCCGACCGACGGGAGAGACCCAGTACTTC.